Listed below are T cell receptor beta chains from one sample, sequenced in a study of breast tumors, draining lymph nodes, adjacent tissues. TCRdb used MiXCR to reprocess the multiplex PCR reads, holding one entry per CDR3 protein. The sample comprises more than 80,000 distinct CDR3 sequences, roughly 33% of which are singletons, and under 6.5% rests with the top ten. The sequenced sample was axillary lymph node tissue. The receptor source for this set is a female donor with breast cancer. Some clones in this sample may be carry-over from other donors' samples. CDR3s include the opening cysteine and the closing phenylalanine or tryptophan. Fields, in order: CDR3 protein, CDR3 DNA, D gene, V gene, J gene, clone size. D genes are given only for firm matches. Clone sizes are given selectively: once, few, many, or a class where the clone is expanded.

CDR3aa: CASTLLRQGGYNTIYF
CDR3nt: TGTGCCAGCACCCTACTGAGACAGGGAGGTTACAACACCATATATTTT
d_gene: TRBD1
v_gene: TRBV7-9
j_gene: TRBJ1-3
abundance: -

CDR3aa: CASSPGAGELGKLFF
CDR3nt: TGTGCCAGCAGCCCAGGGGCAGGGGAGTTGGGAAAACTGTTTTTT
d_gene: -
v_gene: TRBV11-2
j_gene: TRBJ1-4
abundance: many

CDR3aa: CASRERGNSYEQYF
CDR3nt: TGTGCCAGCAGGGAACGAGGGAACTCCTACGAGCAGTACTTC
d_gene: -
v_gene: TRBV5-6
j_gene: TRBJ2-7
abundance: -

CDR3aa: CASSGHRGVNYGYTF
CDR3nt: TGTGCCAGCAGCGGACACAGGGGAGTTAACTATGGCTACACCTTC
d_gene: TRBD1
v_gene: TRBV9
j_gene: TRBJ1-2
abundance: many

CDR3aa: CASSQEGRSSNQPQHF
CDR3nt: TGTGCCAGCAGCCAAGAGGGTAGGTCTTCCAATCAGCCCCAGCATTTT
d_gene: -
v_gene: TRBV4-2
j_gene: TRBJ1-5
abundance: -

CDR3aa: CSARSGRRGSPQHF
CDR3nt: TGCAGTGCTAGATCAGGGAGAAGAGGAAGTCCCCAGCATTTT
d_gene: -
v_gene: TRBV20-1
j_gene: TRBJ1-5
abundance: many

CDR3aa: CASSIGMGSNQPQHF
CDR3nt: TGTGCCAGTAGTATAGGGATGGGGAGCAATCAGCCCCAGCATTTT
d_gene: -
v_gene: TRBV19
j_gene: TRBJ1-5
abundance: many

CDR3aa: CAIKDSGRADNEQYF
CDR3nt: TGTGCCATCAAAGACAGCGGGAGGGCCGATAACGAGCAGTACTTC
d_gene: TRBD2
v_gene: TRBV28
j_gene: TRBJ2-7
abundance: many

CDR3aa: CASSLHWDDTEQYF
CDR3nt: TGTGCCAGCAGCTTACACTGGGATGACACCGAGCAGTACTTC
d_gene: -
v_gene: TRBV7-9
j_gene: TRBJ2-7
abundance: -

CDR3aa: CSATFLINNEQFF
CDR3nt: TGCAGTGCCACATTCCTTATTAACAATGAGCAGTTCTTC
d_gene: -
v_gene: TRBV20-1
j_gene: TRBJ2-1
abundance: many

CDR3aa: CASSAQGQGTYGYTF
CDR3nt: TGTGCCAGCAGTGCTCAGGGACAGGGAACCTATGGCTACACCTTC
d_gene: TRBD1
v_gene: TRBV6-6
j_gene: TRBJ1-2
abundance: many

CDR3aa: CASSYDSYYSPLHF
CDR3nt: TGTGCCAGCAGTTACGACAGTTATTACTCACCCCTCCACTTT
d_gene: -
v_gene: TRBV28
j_gene: TRBJ1-6
abundance: many

CDR3aa: CASSLTTGVQETQYF
CDR3nt: TGTGCCAGCAGTCTCACGACAGGGGTACAAGAGACCCAGTACTTC
d_gene: TRBD1
v_gene: TRBV6-5
j_gene: TRBJ2-5
abundance: many

CDR3aa: CARRFTGELFF
CDR3nt: TGTGCCAGACGATTTACCGGGGAGCTGTTTTTT
d_gene: -
v_gene: TRBV19
j_gene: TRBJ2-2
abundance: many

CDR3aa: CASSNNPGTGSGLRHTF
CDR3nt: TGTGCCAGCAGCAATAACCCCGGGACAGGTTCAGGCTTACGCCACACCTTC
d_gene: TRBD1
v_gene: TRBV28
j_gene: TRBJ1-2
abundance: -

CDR3aa: CASRGTSGFTSTDTQYF
CDR3nt: TGTGCCAGCAGAGGGACTAGCGGGTTCACTAGCACAGATACGCAGTATTTT
d_gene: TRBD2
v_gene: TRBV3-1
j_gene: TRBJ2-3
abundance: many

CDR3aa: CASTPQDRKEETQYF
CDR3nt: TGCGCCAGCACCCCCCAGGACAGGAAAGAAGAGACCCAGTACTTC
d_gene: TRBD1
v_gene: TRBV5-1
j_gene: TRBJ2-5
abundance: many

CDR3aa: CSVDEGGNQPQHF
CDR3nt: TGCAGCGTTGATGAGGGGGGCAATCAGCCCCAGCATTTT
d_gene: -
v_gene: TRBV29-1
j_gene: TRBJ1-5
abundance: -

CDR3aa: CASSLSGPLGVNEKLFF
CDR3nt: TGCGCCAGCAGCTTGTCCGGGCCCCTGGGGGTAAATGAAAAACTGTTTTTT
d_gene: -
v_gene: TRBV5-1
j_gene: TRBJ1-4
abundance: -

CDR3aa: CASSPLTATLAGLETQYF
CDR3nt: TGTGCCAGCAGCCCATTGACAGCTACACTAGCGGGATTAGAGACCCAGTACTTC
d_gene: TRBD2
v_gene: TRBV9
j_gene: TRBJ2-5
abundance: many

CDR3aa: CASSPSGGGTQYF
CDR3nt: TGTGCCAGCAGCCCATCGGGGGGTGGGACCCAGTACTTC
d_gene: TRBD2
v_gene: TRBV7-2
j_gene: TRBJ2-5
abundance: -

CDR3aa: CASSRRGTEAFF
CDR3nt: TGTGCCAGCAGCCGCAGGGGCACTGAAGCTTTCTTT
d_gene: -
v_gene: TRBV7-9
j_gene: TRBJ1-1
abundance: -

CDR3aa: CATSEGGQGRSDTQYF
CDR3nt: TGTGCCACCAGTGAGGGCGGACAGGGTCGGTCAGATACGCAGTATTTT
d_gene: TRBD1
v_gene: TRBV24-1
j_gene: TRBJ2-3
abundance: many

CDR3aa: CASSWSVGSNQPQHF
CDR3nt: TGTGCCAGCAGTTGGAGTGTTGGTAGCAATCAGCCCCAGCATTTT
d_gene: -
v_gene: TRBV6-5
j_gene: TRBJ1-5
abundance: few

CDR3aa: CSAAQARGLVRETRYF
CDR3nt: TGCAGTGCCGCCCAGGCCCGGGGGTTGGTGAGGGAGACCCGGTACTTC
d_gene: -
v_gene: TRBV20-1
j_gene: TRBJ2-5
abundance: -

CDR3aa: CASSLEGYYGYTF
CDR3nt: TGTGCCAGCAGCTTGGAGGGTTACTATGGCTACACCTTC
d_gene: -
v_gene: TRBV5-4
j_gene: TRBJ1-2
abundance: many

CDR3aa: CASSPRTVGELFF
CDR3nt: TGTGCCAGCAGCCCTCGGACGGTCGGGGAGCTGTTTTTT
d_gene: -
v_gene: TRBV16
j_gene: TRBJ2-2
abundance: many

CDR3aa: CASSKRQSYEQYF
CDR3nt: TGTGCCAGCAGTAAGAGACAGTCCTACGAGCAGTACTTC
d_gene: -
v_gene: TRBV6-5
j_gene: TRBJ2-7
abundance: many

CDR3aa: CASSYSSGGNYGYTF
CDR3nt: TGTGCCAGCAGTTACTCTTCAGGGGGGAACTATGGCTACACCTTC
d_gene: TRBD1
v_gene: TRBV6-5
j_gene: TRBJ1-2
abundance: many

CDR3aa: CASRVGRNTEAFF
CDR3nt: TGTGCCAGTAGGGTTGGCCGGAACACTGAAGCTTTCTTT
d_gene: -
v_gene: TRBV19
j_gene: TRBJ1-1
abundance: few

CDR3aa: CASSPGTSGRVNYEQYF
CDR3nt: TGTGCCAGCAGCCCGGGGACTAGCGGGAGGGTAAACTACGAGCAGTACTTC
d_gene: TRBD2
v_gene: TRBV27
j_gene: TRBJ2-7
abundance: few

CDR3aa: CASSLPTSGGGNTQYF
CDR3nt: TGTGCCAGCAGTTTACCGACTAGCGGGGGGGGGAATACGCAGTATTTT
d_gene: TRBD2
v_gene: TRBV6-6
j_gene: TRBJ2-3
abundance: many

CDR3aa: CSVGVNTGELFF
CDR3nt: TGCAGCGTAGGGGTGAACACCGGGGAGCTGTTTTTT
d_gene: -
v_gene: TRBV29-1
j_gene: TRBJ2-2
abundance: -

CDR3aa: CASSAKGGYTF
CDR3nt: TGTGCCAGCAGTGCTAAGGGTGGCTACACCTTC
d_gene: -
v_gene: TRBV25-1
j_gene: TRBJ1-2
abundance: many

CDR3aa: CASRLGLNTEAFF
CDR3nt: TGTGCCAGCAGGTTGGGCCTGAACACTGAAGCTTTCTTT
d_gene: -
v_gene: TRBV7-8
j_gene: TRBJ1-1
abundance: many

CDR3aa: CASSQAYPLLEQYF
CDR3nt: TGTGCCAGCAGTCAAGCGTATCCACTGCTCGAGCAGTACTTC
d_gene: -
v_gene: TRBV6-1
j_gene: TRBJ2-7
abundance: -

CDR3aa: CASSQVVRGELFF
CDR3nt: TGCGCCAGCAGCCAAGTAGTTCGCGGGGAGCTGTTTTTT
d_gene: -
v_gene: TRBV4-1
j_gene: TRBJ2-2
abundance: -

CDR3aa: CASSLTFGNTEAFF
CDR3nt: TGTGCCAGCAGCTTAACTTTTGGGAACACTGAAGCTTTCTTT
d_gene: -
v_gene: TRBV7-3
j_gene: TRBJ1-1
abundance: -

CDR3aa: CASSYSNGEPQHF
CDR3nt: TGTGCCAGCAGTTACTCGAATGGGGAGCCCCAGCATTTT
d_gene: -
v_gene: TRBV6-5
j_gene: TRBJ1-5
abundance: many

CDR3aa: CASSLVEAGYYGYTF
CDR3nt: TGTGCCAGCAGCTTAGTGGAGGCAGGATACTATGGCTACACCTTC
d_gene: -
v_gene: TRBV13
j_gene: TRBJ1-2
abundance: many

CDR3aa: CSARDFGSSYNEQFF
CDR3nt: TGCAGTGCTAGAGATTTCGGTAGCTCCTACAATGAGCAGTTCTTC
d_gene: -
v_gene: TRBV20-1
j_gene: TRBJ2-1
abundance: many

CDR3aa: CASSMAGFGTGELFF
CDR3nt: TGTGCCAGCAGCATGGCAGGGTTTGGCACCGGGGAGCTGTTTTTT
d_gene: -
v_gene: TRBV9
j_gene: TRBJ2-2
abundance: many

CDR3aa: CASSPRGADTGELFF
CDR3nt: TGTGCCAGCAGTCCTCGGGGGGCGGACACCGGGGAGCTGTTTTTT
d_gene: -
v_gene: TRBV7-8
j_gene: TRBJ2-2
abundance: -

CDR3aa: CASSLAAGSPNTGELFF
CDR3nt: TGTGCCAGCAGCTTAGCAGCGGGTAGTCCGAACACCGGGGAGCTGTTTTTT
d_gene: -
v_gene: TRBV7-6
j_gene: TRBJ2-2
abundance: many

CDR3aa: CASSQMAYPTGGGDEQYF
CDR3nt: TGTGCCAGCAGCCAGATGGCGTATCCGACAGGGGGCGGGGACGAGCAGTACTTC
d_gene: TRBD1
v_gene: TRBV4-2
j_gene: TRBJ2-7
abundance: -

CDR3aa: CASSQGPQGCANTGELFF
CDR3nt: TGTGCCAGCAGCCAGGGTCCCCAGGGCTGTGCGAACACCGGGGAGCTGTTTTTT
d_gene: -
v_gene: TRBV4-2
j_gene: TRBJ2-2
abundance: few

CDR3aa: CASSSPQGRLNSPLHF
CDR3nt: TGTGCCAGCAGTTCCCCTCAGGGAAGACTTAATTCACCCCTCCACTTT
d_gene: -
v_gene: TRBV11-1
j_gene: TRBJ1-6
abundance: many

CDR3aa: CASSQALTGFNQPQHF
CDR3nt: TGTGCCAGCAGTCAAGCCCTGACAGGGTTCAATCAGCCCCAGCATTTT
d_gene: TRBD1
v_gene: TRBV6-6
j_gene: TRBJ1-5
abundance: many

CDR3aa: CASSNGQGVYNEQYF
CDR3nt: TGTGCCAGCAGCAACGGCCAGGGGGTGTACAATGAGCAGTATTTT
d_gene: TRBD1
v_gene: TRBV7-9
j_gene: TRBJ2-3
abundance: -